The source of this TCR beta chain is a study of early T cells in non-severe SARS-CoV-2 infection. Study-wide results and limits: Matches to VDJdb favored anti-spike CD8 responses and missed private and CD4 specificities.

This clonotype was seen repeatedly, ten times or more. The antigen is undetermined. Molecules of cDNA were individually given unique molecular identifiers that were attached to them. TCRdb reprocessed the 5' RACE reads with MiXCR, giving one entry per CDR3 protein. The table includes about 80,000 distinct CDR3 sequences, roughly 12% detected once. Specimen: whole blood. This TCR was recovered from an adult who was a healthcare worker with PCR-confirmed SARS-CoV-2 infection or an uninfected control (not recorded which).

The CDR3 sequence is CASSPQQGGNEQFF. The CDR3 DNA is TGTGCCAGCAGCCCGCAGCAGGGCGGCAATGAGCAGTTCTTC. The V gene is TRBV5-6, the J gene TRBJ2-1, with D maybe TRBD1 (5 bases). CDR1 is SGHDT and CDR2 is YYEEEE in the germline V gene. The CDR3 spans 14 residues. V was trimmed by 4 bases and J by 6 bases, leaving 14 bases between them. The full variable domain, in which reference TRBV5-6 and TRBJ2-1 provide the parts outside the CDR3, is DAGVTQSPTHLIKTRGQQVTLRCSPKSGHDTVSWYQQALGQGPQFIFQYYEEEERQRGNFPDRFSGHQFPNYSSELNVNALLLGDSALYLCASSPQQGGNEQFFGPGTRLTVL.